This TCR beta chain was observed in a study of T cell responses to AZD1222 COVID-19 vaccine. The study's findings and limits: Close to half of all spike-specific TCRs reportedly target regions of the variants that are unmutated.

Clones were sequenced by immunoSEQ multiplex PCR, and TCRdb holds only the in-frame ones, with some missing. The data show over 100,000 clones, approximately 85% seen once. V lost 6 bases and J 1 base, leaving 20 bases between the germline ends. The germline CDR1 and CDR2 sequences are KGHSH and LQKENI. The CDR3 is made up of 17 amino acids. Of note for this clone: Antigen unknown.

The starting material was peripheral blood, obtained 28 days after the second dose of the MenACWY control vaccine. The TCR comes from an adult who received the MenACWY meningococcal vaccine as a control. The V and J genes are TRBV18 and TRBJ2-3; no definite D call. This chain's CDR3 is CASSLPPTGYGTDTQYF. Here the CDR3 DNA reads TGTGCCAGCTCCCTACCCCCCACTGGCTACGGCACAGATACGCAGTATTTT.